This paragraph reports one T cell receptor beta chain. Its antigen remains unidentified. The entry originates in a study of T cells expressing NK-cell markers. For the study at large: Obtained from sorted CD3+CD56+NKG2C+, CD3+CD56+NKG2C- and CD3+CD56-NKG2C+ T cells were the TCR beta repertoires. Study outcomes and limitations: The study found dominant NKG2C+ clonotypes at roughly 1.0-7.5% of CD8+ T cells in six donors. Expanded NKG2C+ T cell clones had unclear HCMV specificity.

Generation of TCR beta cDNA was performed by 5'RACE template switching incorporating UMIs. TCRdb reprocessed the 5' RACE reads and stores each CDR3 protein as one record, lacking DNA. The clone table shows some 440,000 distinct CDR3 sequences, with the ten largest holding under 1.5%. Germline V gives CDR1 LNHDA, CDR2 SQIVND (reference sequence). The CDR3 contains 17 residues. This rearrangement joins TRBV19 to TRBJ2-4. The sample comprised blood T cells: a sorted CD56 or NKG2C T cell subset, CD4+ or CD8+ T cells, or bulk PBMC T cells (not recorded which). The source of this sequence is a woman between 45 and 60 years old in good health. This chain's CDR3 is CASSLGLFSRAKNIQYF.